Shown below are 27 T cell receptor beta chains from a single sample sequenced in a study of graft-versus-host responses after intestinal transplantation. Only in-frame clones appear in the TCRdb table, and some are missing; sequencing was by immunoSEQ multiplex PCR. The data show under 15,000 clones, around 88% seen once. This specimen consisted of PBMCs, obtained about 130 days after transplant. The source is a human patient who received an intestinal transplant, so some T cells may come from the graft donor.

Concerning this clone itself: The same CDR3 arises from other DNA sequences in this sample as well. This sequence joins TRBV5-1 and TRBJ1-1; D is unresolved. The CDR3 length is 13 residues. Looked up from germline, CDR1 is SGHRS and CDR2 is YFSETQ. Trimming took 2 bases from V and 0 from J, leaving 5 bases between them. The CDR3 loop is CASSLVVNTEAFF. DNA of the CDR3: TGCGCCAGCAGCTTAGTAGTGAACACTGAAGCTTTCTTT.

This clone was found once. This sequence joins TRBV5-1 and TRBJ1-5, with 9 bases fitting TRBD1. The CDR3 length is 14 residues. CDR1 is SGHRS and CDR2 is YFSETQ in the germline V gene. The J segment lost 9 bases and the V segment lost 4 bases, leaving 8 bases of the junction unmatched. The CDR3 bases are TGCGCCAGCAGCCCTCGGACAGGGGAGAGGCCCCAGCATTTT. Protein: CASSPRTGERPQHF. The variable domain in full, with the rest retrieved from reference TRBV5-1 and TRBJ1-5, is KAGVTQTPRYLIKTRGQQVTLSCSPISGHRSVSWYQQTPGQGLQFLFEYFSETQRNKGNFPGRFSGRQFSNSRSEMNVSTLELGDSALYLCASSPRTGERPQHFGDGTRLSIL.

The CDR3 nucleotides read TGTGCCAGCAGGAAGACAGGGGGATACGAGCAGTACTTC. Protein product: CASRKTGGYEQYF. The chain has TRBV6-1 and TRBJ2-7, with TRBD1 matching over 9 bases. Losses at the gene ends were 6 bases for V and 4 bases for J; bases not matched to a gene: 4. CDR3 length: 13 residues. Germline CDR1 reads MNHNS; CDR2 reads SASEGT.

V gene TRBV12-5 combines with J gene TRBJ2-2, with 9 bases fitting TRBD1. The CDR3 is 15 residues long. The V segment lost 4 bases and the J segment 5 bases; nucleotides outside the gene matches: 5. In germline, CDR1 is LGHNT, CDR2 FRNRAP. As DNA, the CDR3 is TGTGCTAGTGGTTCCTGGACAGGGGAGACCGGGGAGCTGTTTTTT. This translates into CASGSWTGETGELFF.

The chain couples TRBV6-5 to TRBJ1-5; D is ambiguous. The germline V gene has CDR1 MNHEY and CDR2 SVGAGI. The CDR3 length is 15 residues. V lost 5 bases and J lost 7, with 18 bases in between. The DNA for the CDR3 is TGTGCCAGCAGTCCCCCGAACGACGCGGCGCAGCCCCAGCATTTT. Translation gives CASSPPNDAAQPQHF.

The gene calls are TRBV7-9 and TRBJ2-1; 9 bases align to TRBD1. The CDR3 contains 14 residues. Per germline, CDR1 SEHNR and CDR2 FQNEAQ (reference sequence). Trimming cost V 8 bases and J 5 bases; bases outside gene matches: 7. CDR3 residues: CASHRGRTDNEQFF. The CDR3 DNA reads TGTGCCAGCCACAGGGGGCGGACCGACAATGAGCAGTTCTTC.

The chain links TRBV7-9 to TRBJ1-1; D gene unclear. Trimming stripped 2 bases from V and 2 bases from J, with 18 bases between. The CDR3 extends over 17 amino acids. Germline-derived CDR1 and CDR2 are SEHNR and FQNEAQ (reference sequence). This chain's CDR3 is CASSLTPKVAPNTEAFF. The DNA for the CDR3 is TGTGCCAGCAGCTTAACGCCGAAGGTCGCGCCCAACACTGAAGCTTTCTTT.

The rearrangement joins TRBV28 to TRBJ2-4; unclear D gene. Germline lookup yields CDR1 MDHEN and CDR2 SYDVKM. V dropped 5 bases and J dropped 0 bases, with 11 bases sitting between them. CDR3 length equals 15 residues. Here the CDR3 DNA reads TGTGCCAGCAGTCGTCCCCAGGTAGCCAAAAACATTCAGTACTTC. Translation gives CASSRPQVAKNIQYF. Looking up the rest from reference TRBV28 and TRBJ2-4 gives the full variable domain: DVKVTQSSRYLVKRTGEKVFLECVQDMDHENMFWYRQDPGLGLRLIYFSYDVKMKEKGDIPEGYSVSREKKERFSLILESASTNQTSMYLCASSRPQVAKNIQYFGAGTRLSVL.

The J gene is TRBJ2-7, the V gene TRBV18, with a tentative D call TRBD1 (5 bases). With 2 bases removed from V and 4 bases from J, the gap between germline ends came to 12 bases. The germline V gene has CDR1 KGHSH and CDR2 LQKENI. The CDR3 runs to 14 residues. CDR3 DNA: TGTGCCAGCTCACCATGGCAGGGCTCATACGAGCAGTACTTC. It specifies CASSPWQGSYEQYF.

In its sample, this clone was seen a few times. The V call is TRBV30, the J call TRBJ1-6; possibly TRBD1 for D (5 bases). V lost 2 bases and J lost 9, with 11 bases in between. Germline CDR1 is GTSNPN and CDR2 is SVGIG (reference sequence). The CDR3 consists of 13 residues. The CDR3 nucleotides are TGTGCCTGGAGTACCCGGGGGAGTTCACCCCTCCACTTT. This encodes CAWSTRGSSPLHF. Complete variable domain (other parts from reference TRBV30 and TRBJ1-6): SQTIHQWPATLVQPVGSPLSLECTVEGTSNPNLYWYRQAAGRGLQLLFYSVGIGQISSEVPQNLSASRPQDRQFILSSKKLLLSDSGFYLCAWSTRGSSPLHFGNGTRLTVT.

The chain links TRBV7-3 to TRBJ1-1, with D possibly TRBD1 on 6 matching bases. Trimming took 5 bases from V and 2 from J, leaving 9 bases between them. This CDR3 region has 13 residues. CDR1 and CDR2 from the germline V gene are SGHTA and FQGTGA. The CDR3 here is CASSPGTNTEAFF. The CDR3 region has the DNA TGTGCCAGCAGCCCCGGGACAAACACTGAAGCTTTCTTT.

The chain links TRBV10-3 to TRBJ2-1; the match to TRBD2 covers 15 bases. This CDR3 is built from 17 residues. V was pared by 6 bases and J by 9 bases, with 12 bases of the junction left unmatched. CDR1 is ENHRY, CDR2 SYGVKD, per germline. In DNA form, the CDR3 reads TGTGCCATCAGCGGGACTAGCGGGAGGCCAGTGTCGTCTGAGCAGTTCTTC. This sequence encodes CAISGTSGRPVSSEQFF.

V is TRBV5-6 and J is TRBJ1-2; D is unclear. This CDR3 has 13 residues. Germline V gene sequence: CDR1 SGHDT, CDR2 YYEEEE. V gave up 0 bases and J gave up 5 bases, with 8 bases separating them. CDR3 region: CASSLDFGYGYTF. The CDR3 region has the DNA TGTGCCAGCAGCTTGGACTTCGGGTATGGCTACACCTTC.

The V gene is TRBV15, the J gene TRBJ2-2; 9 bases fit TRBD2. Germline lookup yields CDR1 LNHNV and CDR2 YYDKDF (reference sequence). CDR3 length: 17 residues. V lost 7 bases and J lost 5; bases outside the gene matches: 14. The CDR3 is CATTPGGAGGRTGELFF. The CDR3 DNA reads as TGTGCCACCACCCCTGGGGGAGCGGGAGGTCGGACCGGGGAGCTGTTTTTT.

The chain combines TRBV4-3 with TRBJ1-4; a weak D match, TRBD1 (5 bases). The CDR3 loop spans 12 amino acids. V was trimmed by 8 bases and J by 10 bases, leaving 14 bases between them. Germline values: CDR1 LGHNA, CDR2 YSLEER. The CDR3 coding sequence is TGCGCCAGCGAGGCAGGGAACGGAAAACTGTTTTTT. Translating gives CASEAGNGKLFF.

The chain has TRBV25-1 and TRBJ2-3; TRBD1 aligns across 7 bases. Germline CDR1 and CDR2: MGHDK and SYGVNS. V lost 8 bases to trimming and J lost 5 bases; unmatched junction nucleotides: 13. This CDR3 spans 15 amino acids. CDR3 protein: CASSSTGFFGDTQYF. The CDR3 DNA reads TGTGCCAGCTCATCGACAGGGTTTTTCGGAGATACGCAGTATTTT.

The chain couples TRBV30 to TRBJ2-7; TRBD2 matches 9 bases. Per germline, CDR1 GTSNPN and CDR2 SVGIG (reference sequence). J lost 4 bases, V lost 2 bases, and 6 bases had no gene match. The CDR3 runs 14 residues. This CDR3 is CAWSLGLALYEQYF. CDR3 in DNA: TGTGCCTGGAGTTTGGGACTAGCTTTGTACGAGCAGTACTTC.

V usage is TRBV6-1 and J usage is TRBJ2-3; the match to TRBD2 covers 15 bases. From germline, CDR1 is MNHNS and CDR2 SASEGT. The trim removed 0 bases at V and 5 bases at J, leaving 6 bases unmatched. The CDR3 is 18 residues long. CDR3 region: CASSEAVRGLAGGDTQYF. CDR3 DNA: TGTGCCAGCAGTGAAGCGGTAAGGGGACTAGCGGGAGGAGATACGCAGTATTTT.

This clone was counted once. The V gene is TRBV11-3, the J gene TRBJ2-2; 10 bases map to TRBD2. The CDR3 sequence is 15 residues long. Per the germline V gene, CDR1 is SGHNT and CDR2 is YENEEA. Trimming took 3 bases from V and 4 from J; bases not matched to a gene: 2. In DNA form, the CDR3 reads TGTGCCAGCAGCTTGCGGACTAGCGGCACCGGGGAGCTGTTTTTT. It is translated as CASSLRTSGTGELFF.

The chain carries TRBV11-2 and TRBJ1-5; tentatively, D is TRBD1 (5 bases). The CDR3 covers 15 residues. The germline CDR1 and CDR2 sequences are SGHAT and FQNNGV. The ends were cut back, 1 base at V and 6 bases at J, with 13 bases in the middle. CDR3 in amino acids: CASSLGLRDGQPQHF. As DNA, the CDR3 is TGTGCCAGCAGCTTAGGACTTAGGGACGGTCAGCCCCAGCATTTT.

The chain links TRBV18 to TRBJ1-5; the match to TRBD1 covers 7 bases. Losses at the gene ends were 4 bases for V and 0 bases for J; bases not matched to a gene: 6. This CDR3 has 16 residues. CDR1 is KGHSH and CDR2 is LQKENI in the germline V gene. CDR3: CASSLRTGSSNQPQHF. For the CDR3, the DNA is TGTGCCAGCTCACTTCGGACAGGATCTAGCAATCAGCCCCAGCATTTT.

This sequence joins TRBV6-5 and TRBJ2-7, with 7 bases aligning to TRBD1. This CDR3 region has 16 residues. The junction had 10 bases not matched to a gene; V was cut back by 3 bases and J by 2 bases. Germline CDR1 and CDR2: MNHEY and SVGAGI. The chain's CDR3 is CASSYSLRQGAYEQYF. The DNA of the CDR3 is TGTGCCAGCAGTTATTCCCTCCGACAGGGAGCCTACGAGCAGTACTTC.

The CDR3 region is CASSYTANTEAFF. Written as DNA, the CDR3 is TGTGCCAGTAGTTACACTGCGAACACTGAAGCTTTCTTT. The chain links TRBV19 to TRBJ1-1; unclear D gene. The CDR3 has 13 residues. The V end was cut by 5 bases, the J end by 1 base, with 8 bases between. Germline lookup yields CDR1 LNHDA and CDR2 SQIVND (reference sequence). Complete variable domain (other parts from reference TRBV19 and TRBJ1-1): DGGITQSPKYLFRKEGQNVTLSCEQNLNHDAMYWYRQDPGQGLRLIYYSQIVNDFQKGDIAEGYSVSREKKESFPLTVTSAQKNPTAFYLCASSYTANTEAFFGQGTRLTVV.

The chain employs TRBV7-2 and TRBJ2-3; TRBD2 matches at 7 bases. V trimming: 5 bases; J trimming: 1 base; junction bases outside the gene matches: 9. This CDR3 is built from 16 residues. Looked up from germline, CDR1 is SGHTA and CDR2 is FQGNSA. Here the CDR3 DNA reads TGTGCCAGCAGCCCCTGGGGCCTAGCGGGCACAGATACGCAGTATTTT. Amino acids: CASSPWGLAGTDTQYF.

The chain recombines TRBV13 with TRBJ1-2; D is ambiguous. CDR1 PRHDT and CDR2 FYEKMQ come from the germline V gene (reference sequence). The CDR3 is made up of 15 amino acids. The germline V and J ends were trimmed by 6 bases and 2 bases, with 16 bases remaining between them. The CDR3 sequence: CASSRPKGENYGYTF. CDR3 coding DNA: TGTGCCAGCAGTCGACCCAAAGGTGAGAACTATGGCTACACCTTC.

There are a few counts of this clone. CDR3 sequence reads: CSVRFWGANTGELFF. The CDR3 DNA follows: TGCAGCGTACGGTTTTGGGGGGCGAACACCGGGGAGCTGTTTTTT. The chain uses TRBV29-1 and TRBJ2-2; D is perhaps TRBD2 (6 bases). Germline-derived CDR1 and CDR2 are SQVTM and ANQGSEA. CDR3 size: 15 residues. Trimming stripped 6 bases from V and 0 bases from J, with 14 bases between.

V usage is TRBV11-2 and J usage is TRBJ2-7, with 9 bases aligning to TRBD1. The CDR3 runs to 16 residues. J was trimmed by 3 bases and V by 1 base; bases with no gene match: 7. CDR1 is SGHAT, CDR2 FQNNGV, per germline. DNA for the CDR3: TGTGCCAGCAGCTTAGGCAGGGACAGGGAATACTACGAGCAGTACTTC. It specifies CASSLGRDREYYEQYF.